This entry lists 9 T cell receptor beta chains sequenced from one sample in a study of shared clonotypes between healthy human individuals. Data came from immunoSEQ multiplex PCR; TCRdb stores just in-frame clones and leaves some out. The data contain some 2,000,000 clones, approximately 96% of them singletons. The sequenced material came from naive CD4+ T cells sorted from blood. The subset: CD45RA+ positively selected. The source of these receptors is a man aged 18 to 30 in good health.

As regards this clone: Other nucleotide sequences in the sample specify the same CDR3. The chain recombines TRBV6-5 with TRBJ2-1; TRBD2 might be the D (6 bases). The germline V and J ends were trimmed by 0 bases and 1 base, with 10 bases remaining between them. The CDR3 spans 16 residues. Germline-derived CDR1 and CDR2 are MNHEY and SVGAGI. In nucleotides, the CDR3 is TGTGCCAGCAGTTACTCTAGCGGCAGTTCCTACAATGAGCAGTTCTTC. This codes for CASSYSSGSSYNEQFF.

The genes are TRBV5-1 and TRBJ2-2, with D unresolved. Trimming left V 4 bases short and J 4 bases short, with 14 bases between. CDR1 and CDR2 (germline): SGHRS, YFSETQ. CDR3 length: 15 amino acids. In DNA, the CDR3 is TGCGCCAGCAGCCCCGACCCGCTGGGCACCGGGGAGCTGTTTTTT. Its translation is CASSPDPLGTGELFF.

This clone was detected once. At the DNA level, this CDR3 is encoded by other sequences in the same sample as well. The V and J genes are TRBV6-5 and TRBJ2-3, with TRBD2 matching over 13 bases. The ends lost 5 bases at V and 6 bases at J; junction bases unmatched: 5. CDR3 size: 15 residues. Per the germline V gene, CDR1 is MNHEY and CDR2 is SVGAGI. The CDR3 loop is CASSRLAGGRDTQYF. CDR3 DNA: TGTGCCAGCAGTCGACTAGCGGGGGGTCGGGATACGCAGTATTTT.

This clone was seen a single time. The genes are TRBV19 and TRBJ2-7, with 8 bases fitting TRBD1. CDR1 is LNHDA and CDR2 is SQIVND in the germline V gene (reference sequence). V shed 5 bases and J 2 bases; nucleotides not matched to a gene: 8. The CDR3 contains 15 residues. CDR3: CASSLTDRVPYEQYF. The CDR3 DNA follows: TGTGCCAGTAGTTTGACGGACAGGGTGCCCTACGAGCAGTACTTC.

A remark on this clone: Other DNA sequences in the same sample also yield this CDR3. The chain links TRBV5-4 to TRBJ2-7; D gene ambiguous. Trimming stripped 0 bases from V and 4 bases from J, with 11 bases between. The CDR3 length is 14 residues. The germline gives CDR1 SGHNT, CDR2 YYREEE (reference sequence). This chain's CDR3 is CASSLEAGRYEQYF. DNA for the CDR3: TGTGCCAGCAGCTTGGAGGCAGGTCGGTACGAGCAGTACTTC. Complete variable domain (other parts from reference TRBV5-4 and TRBJ2-7): ETGVTQSPTHLIKTRGQQVTLRCSSQSGHNTVSWYQQALGQGPQFIFQYYREEENGRGNFPPRFSGLQFPNYSSELNVNALELDDSALYLCASSLEAGRYEQYFGPGTRLTVT.

V usage is TRBV10-3 and J usage is TRBJ1-2; 7 bases map to TRBD1. CDR1 and CDR2 from the germline V gene are ENHRY and SYGVKD. The CDR3 sequence is 13 residues long. The junction had 10 bases not matched to a gene; V was cut back by 2 bases and J by 13 bases. CDR3 nucleotides: TGTGCCATCAGTGAGGTAGACAGGGCGCCCTCCACCTTC. This codes for CAISEVDRAPSTF.

In its sample, this clone was seen a few times. Other DNA sequences from this sample encode an identical CDR3 as well. The chain employs TRBV5-1 and TRBJ2-2, with no clear D. With 0 bases removed from V and 2 bases from J, the gap between germline ends came to 2 bases. Germline CDR1 and CDR2: SGHRS and YFSETQ. The CDR3 consists of 13 residues. The CDR3 spells CASSLDNTGELFF. In DNA, the CDR3 is TGCGCCAGCAGCTTGGATAACACCGGGGAGCTGTTTTTT.

The V and J genes are TRBV7-9 and TRBJ1-1; 7 bases are shared with TRBD1. V shed 5 bases and J 5 bases; nucleotides not matched to a gene: 11. CDR1 and CDR2 from the germline V gene are SEHNR and FQNEAQ (reference sequence). The CDR3 is 15 amino acids. CDR3 bases: TGTGCCAGCAGCCCCGCGGGAGGGGGCAGTACTGAAGCTTTCTTT. Amino acid sequence: CASSPAGGGSTEAFF.

The chain couples TRBV9 to TRBJ1-1; 7 bases align to TRBD1. Per germline, CDR1 SGDLS and CDR2 YYNGEE. V lost 4 bases, J lost 1 base, and 7 bases stayed unmatched. The CDR3 has 15 residues. The CDR3 is CASSPQGTANTEAFF. The CDR3 DNA is TGTGCCAGCAGCCCTCAGGGGACAGCGAACACTGAAGCTTTCTTT.